The source of this T cell receptor beta chain is a study of radiotherapy plus CTLA-4 blockade in lung cancer (dated by TCRdb to 2017 to 2018). As for the study more broadly: Among the enrolled patients, around 19% had an objective response, and around 31% reached disease control.

CDR1 and CDR2, per the germline V gene (reference sequence), are MNHEY and SMNVEV. The CDR3 starts with the cysteine, ends with the phenylalanine, and has 14 residues. Of the read, only the CDR3 DNA is kept; its 42 bases are in frame from base 1. The V and J ends are trimmed by 6 bases and 4 bases, leaving 15 bases between them. For this clone: The antigen it recognizes is unknown. No clone much larger than this one lies a single base away; base qualities are absent.

The study evaluated CTLA-4 blockade (ipilimumab) given together with focal radiation therapy in patients who had chemo-refractory metastatic non-small-cell lung cancer. The library was generated by the immunoSEQ multiplex PCR assay. Here the immuneACCESS table is served through TCRdb, limited to in-frame sequences with V and J called. Missing clones are a known gap in these copies; in checked studies unresolved V genes cover under half, and the rest lacks a known reason. Within this sample are about 80,000 clones, with roughly four fifths of them counted one time only. The ten biggest clones cover 0.65% to 0.85% of the sample. Broader findings and caveats from the paper: After treatment with radiotherapy and ipilimumab, TCR clones that came from tumors expanded in the peripheral blood. Increased serum interferon-beta after radiation, together with early dynamic changes in blood T cell clones, were reported to be the strongest predictors of response.

The material was peripheral blood, obtained from a patient treated with radiotherapy plus ipilimumab. This receptor was identified in a human donor with non-small cell lung cancer who had stable disease on radiotherapy plus ipilimumab. In this chain, TRBV27 is recombined with TRBJ1-2, with a tentative D gene TRBD1 over 5 matching bases. CDR3 sequence: CASSPPGTPYGYTF. The bases read TGTGCCAGCAGCCCCCCCGGGACGCCCTATGGCTACACCTTC.